One sample yielded the 2 T cell receptor beta chains listed below, sequenced in a study of blood T cell repertoires in COVID-19. Profiling relied on immunoSEQ multiplex PCR, and the TCRdb table lists in-frame clones only, not all of them. The table lists 380,000 or so clones, roughly 80% of them singletons. Sequencing used peripheral blood. The source of these receptors is a human donor with acute or convalescent COVID-19. The donor label of this sample is uncertain.

This chain connects TRBV5-1 to TRBJ2-5; a possible D gene is TRBD1 (6 bases). The V gene lost 3 bases and the J gene lost 1 base, with 13 bases spanning the gap. Germline V lookup: CDR1 SGHRS, CDR2 YFSETQ. CDR3 length: 15 amino acids. CDR3 residues: CASSYTTGIQETQYF. CDR3 DNA: TGCGCCAGCAGCTACACGACAGGAATCCAAGAGACCCAGTACTTC.

This clone was counted a few times. The CDR3: CASSTPGTTNEKLFF. The CDR3 DNA is TGTGCCAGCAGCACCCCGGGGACAACTAATGAAAAACTGTTTTTT. V and J are TRBV21-1 and TRBJ1-4. TRBV21-1 is assigned pseudogene status. This CDR3 is 15 amino acids long.